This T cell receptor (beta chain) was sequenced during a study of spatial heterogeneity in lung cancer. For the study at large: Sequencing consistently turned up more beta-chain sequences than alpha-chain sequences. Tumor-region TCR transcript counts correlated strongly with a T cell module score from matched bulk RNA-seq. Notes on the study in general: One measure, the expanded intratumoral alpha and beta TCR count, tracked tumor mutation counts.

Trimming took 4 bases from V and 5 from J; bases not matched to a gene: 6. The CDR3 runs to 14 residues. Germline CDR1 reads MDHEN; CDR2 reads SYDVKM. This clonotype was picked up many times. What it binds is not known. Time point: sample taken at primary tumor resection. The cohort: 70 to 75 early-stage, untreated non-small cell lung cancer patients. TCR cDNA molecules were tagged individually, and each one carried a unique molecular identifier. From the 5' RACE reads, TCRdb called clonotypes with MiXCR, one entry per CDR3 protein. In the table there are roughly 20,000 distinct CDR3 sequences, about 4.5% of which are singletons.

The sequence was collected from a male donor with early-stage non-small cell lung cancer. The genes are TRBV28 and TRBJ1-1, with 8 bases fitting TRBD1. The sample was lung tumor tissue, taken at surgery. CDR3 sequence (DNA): TGTGCCAGCAGTTACAGGGGGGTGCGGACTGAAGCTTTCTTT. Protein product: CASSYRGVRTEAFF.